This T cell receptor (beta chain) stems from a study of OX40 agonist ivuxolimab in advanced cancers. Trimming left V 2 bases short and J 0 bases short, with 9 bases between. Germline V lookup: CDR1 SGHNT, CDR2 YYREEE (reference sequence). This CDR3 is 14 amino acids long. Clones were read by immunoSEQ multiplex PCR, and TCRdb kept only the in-frame ones, dropping some. The table records about 82,000 clones, roughly 89% of them present only once. This chain uses TRBV5-4 with TRBJ2-7; the D is unclear. This specimen consisted of CD4+ or CD8+ T cells sorted from blood, obtained in a trial of the OX40 agonist ivuxolimab. This clonotype was sampled from an adult with an advanced solid tumor such as melanoma, head and neck, liver or kidney cancer. CDR3 sequence: CASSLYGTSYEQYF. The CDR3, as DNA: TGTGCCAGCAGCTTATATGGAACCTCCTACGAGCAGTACTTC.